Listed below are T cell receptor beta chains from one sample, sequenced in a study of a mutant IDH1 vaccine in newly diagnosed glioma. Their target antigens are unknown. The protocol was immunoSEQ multiplex PCR, while the TCRdb copy is restricted to in-frame clones and leaves out a portion. The table has roughly 72,000 clones, roughly 91% seen once. Source: PBMCs, taken from a glioma patient whose treatment included an IDH1 peptide vaccine. Source of these receptors: a woman aged 50 to 60 with glioma. Each CDR3 is given without its conserved first and last residue. Expanded clones are given a class, and other clones once, few, many or no size at all.

j_gene: TRBJ2-3; abundance: once; v_gene: TRBV9; CDR3aa: ASSPDREFLDTQY
j_gene: TRBJ2-7; abundance: NA; v_gene: TRBV12-5; CDR3aa: ASGLVSNGISYEQY
j_gene: TRBJ1-1; abundance: once; v_gene: TRBV10-3; CDR3aa: AIISGSGMNTEAF
j_gene: TRBJ2-1; abundance: NA; v_gene: TRBV28; CDR3aa: ASSLTGSYNEQF
j_gene: TRBJ2-2; abundance: NA; v_gene: TRBV18; CDR3aa: ASSPPGTANTGELF
j_gene: TRBJ2-5; abundance: NA; v_gene: TRBV9; CDR3aa: ASSVKARAGETQY
j_gene: TRBJ2-1; abundance: NA; v_gene: TRBV7-7; CDR3aa: ASSSGLASYNEQF
j_gene: TRBJ2-7; abundance: few; v_gene: TRBV21-1; CDR3aa: ASSHPRNSNSYEQY
j_gene: TRBJ2-7; abundance: NA; v_gene: TRBV28; CDR3aa: ASSFRRLAAYEQY
j_gene: TRBJ2-7; abundance: few; v_gene: TRBV7-8; CDR3aa: ASRWGQGGNEQY
j_gene: TRBJ2-7; abundance: once; v_gene: TRBV5-6; CDR3aa: ASGLGTGSEQY
j_gene: TRBJ1-4; abundance: NA; v_gene: TRBV5-1; CDR3aa: VSSLVGGSNEKLF
j_gene: TRBJ2-7; abundance: NA; v_gene: TRBV10-3; CDR3aa: AISEPGEGSGRANEQY
j_gene: TRBJ2-2; abundance: NA; v_gene: TRBV6-6; CDR3aa: ASSYAYGGPGELF
j_gene: TRBJ1-1; abundance: NA; v_gene: TRBV30; CDR3aa: AWSVGGEAF
j_gene: TRBJ2-3; abundance: NA; v_gene: TRBV7-8; CDR3aa: ASSFGWVSGGPRTDTQY
j_gene: TRBJ2-7; abundance: NA; v_gene: TRBV6-5; CDR3aa: ASSTGTGQPGH
j_gene: TRBJ1-1; abundance: NA; v_gene: TRBV28; CDR3aa: ASSLSEGAMNAF
j_gene: TRBJ1-1; abundance: NA; v_gene: TRBV28; CDR3aa: ASSFDPGLGGRAF
j_gene: TRBJ1-1; abundance: NA; v_gene: TRBV6-6; CDR3aa: ASRYSGRWNTEAF
j_gene: TRBJ1-4; abundance: NA; v_gene: TRBV6-1; CDR3aa: ASSEPGQLATNEKLF
j_gene: TRBJ1-2; abundance: few; v_gene: TRBV7-9; CDR3aa: ASSPNWDREGYT
j_gene: TRBJ2-3; abundance: NA; v_gene: TRBV9; CDR3aa: ASSDSSHLTDTQY
j_gene: TRBJ2-1; abundance: NA; v_gene: TRBV9; CDR3aa: ASSASGGLGNNEQF
j_gene: TRBJ1-5; abundance: NA; v_gene: TRBV7-6; CDR3aa: ASSLARDSNQPQH
j_gene: TRBJ2-3; abundance: once; v_gene: TRBV30; CDR3aa: AWSRGTDTQY
j_gene: TRBJ2-1; abundance: NA; v_gene: TRBV30; CDR3aa: AWSVPPLAGGNEQF
j_gene: TRBJ1-1; abundance: NA; v_gene: TRBV28; CDR3aa: ASSLYGVGAF
j_gene: TRBJ2-7; abundance: NA; v_gene: TRBV5-6; CDR3aa: ASRAGQGGEQY
j_gene: TRBJ2-7; abundance: NA; v_gene: TRBV10-2; CDR3aa: ASSHPAGQGSNEQY
j_gene: TRBJ1-1; abundance: NA; v_gene: TRBV5-5; CDR3aa: ASREGAGEAF
j_gene: TRBJ2-7; abundance: NA; v_gene: TRBV6-5; CDR3aa: ASSPWGGYEQY
j_gene: TRBJ2-1; abundance: NA; v_gene: TRBV27; CDR3aa: ASSERDPYNEQF
j_gene: TRBJ1-5; abundance: NA; v_gene: TRBV27; CDR3aa: ASSARGEYQPQH
j_gene: TRBJ2-7; abundance: few; v_gene: TRBV10-2; CDR3aa: ATSAGGLPEQY
j_gene: TRBJ1-6; abundance: few; v_gene: TRBV5-1; CDR3aa: ASKRDRGSSPLH
j_gene: TRBJ2-7; abundance: once; v_gene: TRBV7-3; CDR3aa: ASSLVVATFHRSSYEQY
j_gene: TRBJ2-7; abundance: NA; v_gene: TRBV15; CDR3aa: ATSLGLGLYEQY
j_gene: TRBJ2-7; abundance: NA; v_gene: TRBV5-1; CDR3aa: ASSLLGLAVYEQY
j_gene: TRBJ1-5; abundance: NA; v_gene: TRBV6-6; CDR3aa: ASSPTTQPQH
j_gene: TRBJ1-2; abundance: NA; v_gene: TRBV7-3; CDR3aa: ASSLQPGYGYT
j_gene: TRBJ1-5; abundance: NA; v_gene: TRBV30; CDR3aa: AWSVRGSRQSAPA
j_gene: TRBJ2-1; abundance: NA; v_gene: TRBV7-9; CDR3aa: ASSTTSGALSSYNEQF
j_gene: TRBJ1-1; abundance: NA; v_gene: TRBV15; CDR3aa: ATSRQGMNTEAF
j_gene: TRBJ2-1; abundance: NA; v_gene: TRBV15; CDR3aa: ATGTGAYNEQF
j_gene: TRBJ1-5; abundance: NA; v_gene: TRBV6-5; CDR3aa: ASSYGQGRQPQH
j_gene: TRBJ2-1; abundance: NA; v_gene: TRBV2; CDR3aa: ASSLTGRHEQF
j_gene: TRBJ2-1; abundance: NA; v_gene: TRBV27; CDR3aa: ASSLGRPGKYNEQF
j_gene: TRBJ1-1; abundance: NA; v_gene: TRBV4-1; CDR3aa: ASSSRSSNMNTEAF
j_gene: TRBJ2-3; abundance: once; v_gene: TRBV7-3; CDR3aa: ASSYGLSTDTQY
j_gene: TRBJ1-4; abundance: NA; v_gene: TRBV18; CDR3aa: ASSPQGAGTNEKLF
j_gene: NA; abundance: NA; v_gene: TRBV6-1; CDR3aa: ASSRQGNEQY
j_gene: TRBJ1-5; abundance: NA; v_gene: TRBV7-8; CDR3aa: ASSRSDSLNQPQH